Listed below are T cell receptor beta chains from one sample, sequenced in a study of T-cell reconstitution after alpha-beta-depleted transplantation in children. TCRdb fed the PCR reads into MiXCR, producing one record per CDR3 protein. The sample records almost 500,000 distinct CDR3 sequences, 10% being singletons. The specimen comprised PBMCs, sampled before TCRalphabeta/CD19-depleted stem cell transplant. Every receptor here comes from a child aged 2 to 15 with inherited bone marrow failure, due to receive a stem cell transplant. The CDR3 runs from the conserved cysteine through the conserved F or W. Fields, in order: V gene, J gene, CDR3 protein.

>TRBV7-2|TRBJ2-3
CASSFNSGTDTQYF
>TRBV28|TRBJ1-1
CASRITTNTEAFF
>TRBV4-3|TRBJ1-3
CASSQEGPGNTIYF
>TRBV6-2/TRBV6-3|TRBJ2-7
CASSSARRASYEQYF
>TRBV27|TRBJ2-7
CASGPGWSSYEQYF
>TRBV4-3|TRBJ2-1
CASSQDETGGFNEQFF
>TRBV4-3|TRBJ2-3
CASSHRGLGISTDTQYF
>TRBV20-1|TRBJ2-1
CSASDSGLAGANEQFF
>TRBV9|TRBJ2-7
CASSVTQGYEQYF
>TRBV27|TRBJ2-3
CASSLSEGTDTQYF
>TRBV5-5|TRBJ1-2
CASSSGFGTGTNYGYTF
>TRBV15|TRBJ2-7
CATGSRGPGPYEQYF
>TRBV7-9|TRBJ1-5
CASSMAGGANQPQHF
>TRBV12-3/TRBV12-4|TRBJ2-1
CASSLGGVSSYNEQFF
>TRBV5-4|TRBJ1-2
CASSLDRSVYTF
>TRBV27|TRBJ2-5
CASSQGELETQYF
>TRBV3-1|TRBJ2-5
CASSTPPGREETQYF
>TRBV10-3|TRBJ1-1
CAIRGTGRMRNTEAFF
>TRBV7-9|TRBJ1-1
CASSWGHLNTEAFF
>TRBV27|TRBJ2-7
CASSLVPGAHEQYF
>TRBV6-2/TRBV6-3|TRBJ2-6
CASSYPPGTGSYSGANVLTF
>TRBV20-1|TRBJ2-5
CSARRGAQYF
>TRBV5-1|TRBJ2-3
CASSLPSGAGHQDTQYF
>TRBV18|TRBJ2-5
CAGKAGPQETQYF